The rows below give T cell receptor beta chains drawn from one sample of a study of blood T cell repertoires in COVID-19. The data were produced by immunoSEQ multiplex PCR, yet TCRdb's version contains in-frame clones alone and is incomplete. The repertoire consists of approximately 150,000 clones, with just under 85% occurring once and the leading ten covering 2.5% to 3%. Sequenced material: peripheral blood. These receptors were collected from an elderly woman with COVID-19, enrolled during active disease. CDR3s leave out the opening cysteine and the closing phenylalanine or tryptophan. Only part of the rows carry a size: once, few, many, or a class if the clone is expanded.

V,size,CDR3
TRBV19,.,ASSIFGGLRTNPYDEQF
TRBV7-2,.,ASSLTYSPLH
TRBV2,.,ASSPHLNTEAF
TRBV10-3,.,AISPGLATYNEQF
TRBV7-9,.,ASSLTGFVARYNEQF
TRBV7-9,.,ASRPKGLAVTDTQY
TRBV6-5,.,ASGTSAQETQY
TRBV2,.,ASSYSGLQPQH
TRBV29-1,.,SVHRDSTYEQY
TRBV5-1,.,ASSTLAGVGETQY
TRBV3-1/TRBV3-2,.,ASSLRGTGELF
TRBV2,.,ARSASGGTFAGQY
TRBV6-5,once,ASLLGESAQPQH
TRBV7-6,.,ASSPMNREGNTIY
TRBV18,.,ASSPRTDPNTGELF
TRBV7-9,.,ASGRAGTEAF
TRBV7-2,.,ASSTNPTGISYEQY
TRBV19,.,ASSPWDRSRRHGYT
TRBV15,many,ATSREASGLSYEQY
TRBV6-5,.,ASSSNRDSYEQY
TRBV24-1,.,ATSDRRDRGLTGELF
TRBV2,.,ASDRGGSGYGYT
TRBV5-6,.,ASSLTGGGDNEQF
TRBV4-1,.,ASSQRGQLNTGELF
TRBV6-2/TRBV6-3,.,ASSYSLRRQGTEAF
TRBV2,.,ASSPQGAAGYEQY
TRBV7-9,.,ASSLQGVEQF
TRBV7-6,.,ASSLRTGEDTQY
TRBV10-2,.,ASFVSRGSPLH
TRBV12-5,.,ASGLPLFGNEQF
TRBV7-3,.,ASSPKDSPNEQY
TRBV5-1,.,ASSLGGAAGGDEAF
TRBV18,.,ASSPDRFDTGELF
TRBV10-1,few,ASSRHIGPGGSYEQY
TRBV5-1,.,ASSLAPGGDTQY
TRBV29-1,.,SVGLSNTEAF
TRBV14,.,ASSQMRLAGATGELF
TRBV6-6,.,ASMRDSSYQPQH
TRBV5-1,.,ASSWDRVTDTQY
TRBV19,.,ASSIRTPYYGYT
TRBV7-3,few,ASSPSPGAATGELF
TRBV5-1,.,ASSSPGQGAGANVLT
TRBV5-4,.,ASSQGAGDNEKLF
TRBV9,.,ASSGGTGLGNTEAF
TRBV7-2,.,ASSLGPGRGSNYGYT
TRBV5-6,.,ASSFRGRDTQY
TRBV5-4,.,ASSGILAGGKETQY
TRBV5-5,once,ASSLSWTFGYT
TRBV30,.,AWRITGAEGYT